This T cell receptor (beta chain) was found in a study of OX40 agonist ivuxolimab in advanced cancers. Trimming cost V 1 base and J 4 bases, with 7 bases left between them. The germline V gene encodes CDR1 SGHAT and CDR2 FQNNGV. There are 14 residues in the CDR3. TCRdb's copy holds only in-frame clones and misses some; the assay was immunoSEQ multiplex PCR. Of 70,000 or so clones in the sample, roughly 81% were seen once. Sequencing was performed on CD4+ or CD8+ T cells sorted from blood, taken in a trial of the OX40 agonist ivuxolimab. The origin of this receptor is an adult with an advanced solid tumor such as melanoma, head and neck, liver or kidney cancer. This chain uses TRBV11-2 with TRBJ2-2, with TRBD1 as a possible D gene (6 bases). DNA of the CDR3: TGTGCCAGCAGCTTAGTCAGGGGCACCGGGGAGCTGTTTTTT. Encoded protein: CASSLVRGTGELFF.